The 8 T cell receptor beta chains listed next were all sequenced from one sample in a study of T cell responses to AZD1222 COVID-19 vaccine. The protocol was immunoSEQ multiplex PCR, while the TCRdb copy is restricted to in-frame clones and leaves out a portion. The table records approximately 82,000 clones, around 90% of them present only once. This sample comprised peripheral blood, obtained 28 days after the second AZD1222 dose. The receptors shown here come from an adult who received the AZD1222 COVID-19 vaccine.

This chain uses TRBV29-1 with TRBJ1-1; 10 bases are shared with TRBD1. Germline CDR1 and CDR2: SQVTM and ANQGSEA. This CDR3 comprises 13 residues. V lost 5 bases and J lost 1; bases outside the gene matches: 1. CDR3 in DNA: TGCAGCGTTAGGACAGGGGGGAACACTGAAGCTTTCTTT. Amino acid sequence: CSVRTGGNTEAFF.

V is TRBV9 and J is TRBJ2-2, with no clear D. CDR3 length equals 13 residues. V lost 0 bases and J 6 bases, leaving 6 bases between the germline ends. Germline CDR1 SGDLS, CDR2 YYNGEE. The chain's CDR3 is CASSVGWAGELFF. As DNA, the CDR3 is TGTGCCAGCAGCGTAGGGTGGGCCGGGGAGCTGTTTTTT.

V usage is TRBV29-1 and J usage is TRBJ1-2; D is ambiguous. Per the germline V gene, CDR1 is SQVTM and CDR2 is ANQGSEA. CDR3 length: 13 amino acids. V lost 1 base to trimming and J lost 8 bases, with 14 bases between them. CDR3 DNA: TGCAGCGTTGAAGTTTCCGGGGTGGGCGGCTACACCTTC. Amino acid sequence: CSVEVSGVGGYTF.

In this sample, this clone turned up a few times. The CDR3 spells CASRDGNQPQHF. CDR3 nucleotide sequence: TGTGCCAGCAGGGATGGCAATCAGCCCCAGCATTTT. The chain carries TRBV28 and TRBJ1-5; D call uncertain. Between the trimmed V and J ends, which lost 6 bases and 2 bases, there was a span of 5 bases. Germline CDR1 reads MDHEN; CDR2 reads SYDVKM. The CDR3 contains 12 residues.

The chain uses TRBV5-6 and TRBJ1-2; 7 bases are shared with TRBD1. This CDR3 region has 15 residues. Germline values: CDR1 SGHDT, CDR2 YYEEEE. V gave up 1 base and J gave up 5 bases; unmatched junction bases: 8. The CDR3 sequence is CASSLTTGSGYGYTF. CDR3 DNA sequence: TGTGCCAGCAGCTTGACGACAGGGTCGGGGTATGGCTACACCTTC.

The V gene is TRBV3-1 (or the pseudogene TRBV3-2), the J gene TRBJ2-3; a weak D match, TRBD2 (7 bases). V was pared by 4 bases and J by 1 base, with 21 bases between. Germline CDR1 is LGHDT and CDR2 is YNNKEL (reference sequence). The CDR3 is 18 residues long. DNA for the CDR3: TGTGCCAGCAGCCGCCATGCCTCGGGGGGCATTGGCACAGATACGCAGTATTTT. It specifies CASSRHASGGIGTDTQYF.

This chain joins TRBV4-1 and TRBJ1-1; 11 bases fit TRBD1. The germline V gene has CDR1 MGHRA and CDR2 YSYEKL. This CDR3 is built from 15 residues. The trim removed 2 bases at V and 5 bases at J, leaving 4 bases unmatched. The CDR3 nucleotides are TGCGCCAGCAGCCAAACCGGGACAGGGGGGACTGAAGCTTTCTTT. This sequence encodes CASSQTGTGGTEAFF.

The chain couples TRBV18 to TRBJ1-5; 9 bases fit TRBD1. CDR3 length equals 15 residues. Looked up from germline, CDR1 is KGHSH and CDR2 is LQKENI. Trimming removed 1 base from V and 4 bases from J; junction bases left unmatched: 2. The CDR3 sequence is CASSPQGTGNQPQHF. CDR3 nucleotides: TGTGCCAGCTCACCACAAGGGACAGGGAATCAGCCCCAGCATTTT.